The rows below give T cell receptor beta chains drawn from one sample of a study of CD8+CD57+ T cells in acquired aplastic anemia. TCRdb re-analysed the reads in MiXCR, keeping a single row per CDR3 protein. The profile shows 150,000 to 180,000 distinct CDR3 sequences, roughly 49% of them singletons. What was sequenced was sorted CD4+, CD8+, or CD8+CD57+ T cells (not recorded which) from PBMCs. These receptors came from a human donor with aplastic anemia. CDR3s include the opening cysteine and the closing phenylalanine or tryptophan. A D gene is named only where the DNA matches it firmly. Size tells how often a clone was seen (once, few, many) or the class of an expanded clone, and some rows leave it out.

TRBJ1-3 . TRBV20-1 many 16 TGCAGTGCTAGGAGCCCGGGGACTGCAGTGGGAAACACCATATATTTT CSARSPGTAVGNTIYF
TRBJ2-3 TRBD1 TRBV7-2 few 11 TGTGCCGGACAGGAGACAGATACGCAGTATTTT CAGQETDTQYF
TRBJ1-5 . TRBV6-1 many 16 TGTGCCAGCAGTGAATGGGGAGGGCATAGCAATCAGCCCCAGCATTTT CASSEWGGHSNQPQHF
TRBJ1-1 . TRBV15 . 13 TGTGCCACAAGGCGGGAGCTAGGCACTGAAGCTTTCTTT CATRRELGTEAFF
TRBJ1-2 TRBD1 TRBV20-1 . 14 TGCAGTGCTAGCCGGACAGGGGGAGGCTATGGCTACACCTTC CSASRTGGGYGYTF
TRBJ1-1 . TRBV5-6 many 16 TGTGCCAGCAGCTCCTCTCCACAAAACCTGAACACTGAAGCTTTCTTT CASSSSPQNLNTEAFF
TRBJ2-7 . TRBV20-1 few 9 TGCAGTGCTTGGGTAGGGCAGTACTTC CSAWVGQYF
TRBJ1-2 TRBD1 TRBV6-5 . 16 TGTGCCAGCAGTTACTCGAGGACAGGGGGTGGCTATGGCTACACCTTC CASSYSRTGGGYGYTF
TRBJ1-1 . TRBV7-9 . 13 TGTGCCAGCAGCCAAGATCGGTCCACTGAAGCTTTCTTT CASSQDRSTEAFF
TRBJ2-1 . TRBV7-6 many 15 TGTGCCAGCAGCTTAGGAACGAGCCGTATGGGAGAGCAGTTCTTC CASSLGTSRMGEQFF
TRBJ1-2 TRBD1 TRBV4-1 many 15 TGCGCCAGCAGCCAAGCGACAGGGGAGTACTATGGCTACACCTTC CASSQATGEYYGYTF